Shown below are 27 T cell receptor beta chains from a single sample sequenced in a study of shared clonotypes between healthy human individuals. TCRdb keeps only in-frame clones here, not all; method: immunoSEQ multiplex PCR. The sample lists 740,000 or so clones; around four fifths were seen once. The sequencing input was memory CD4+ T cells sorted from blood. Stated subset: CD45RA-negative fraction. These TCRs come from a woman aged 30 to 39 in good health.

The V call is TRBV28, the J call TRBJ1-5; D gene ambiguous. CDR1 MDHEN and CDR2 SYDVKM come from the germline V gene. The CDR3 loop spans 13 amino acids. With 6 bases removed from V and 3 bases from J, the gap between germline ends came to 9 bases. The DNA for the CDR3 is TGTGCCAGCAGGGGAAGGGCCAATCAGCCCCAGCATTTT. This sequence encodes CASRGRANQPQHF.

The V gene is TRBV7-9, the J gene TRBJ1-4, with 8 positions matching TRBD1. Germline CDR1 and CDR2: SEHNR and FQNEAQ (reference sequence). Trimming cost V 3 bases and J 7 bases; bases outside gene matches: 13. This CDR3 has 17 residues. CDR3 amino acids: CASSFLRRGTGSEKLFF. DNA for the CDR3: TGTGCCAGCAGCTTCCTACGACGCGGGACAGGTAGTGAAAAACTGTTTTTT.

V usage is TRBV7-2 and J usage is TRBJ2-7, with D possibly being TRBD2 (5 bases). Trimming shortened V by 3 bases and J by 7 bases, and 19 bases separated the two germline ends. This CDR3 is built from 15 residues. CDR1 is SGHTA, CDR2 FQGNSA, per germline. The CDR3 bases are TGTGCCAGCAGCTTGGGTGTGGCAGCGGTGGGAGAGCAGTACTTC. It translates to CASSLGVAAVGEQYF. The whole variable domain, remainder taken from reference TRBV7-2 and TRBJ2-7, is GAGVSQSPSNKVTEKGKDVELRCDPISGHTALYWYRQSLGQGLEFLIYFQGNSAPDKSGLPSDRFSAERTGGSVSTLTIQRTQQEDSAVYLCASSLGVAAVGEQYFGPGTRLTVT.

This chain links TRBV27 with TRBJ2-7; D might be TRBD1 or TRBD2, each matching 7 bases. The germline CDR1 and CDR2 sequences are MNHEY and SMNVEV (reference sequence). CDR3 length: 17 amino acids. Trimming pared 5 bases from V and 5 bases from J, leaving 25 bases between. The CDR3 DNA follows: TGTGCCAGCAGTCCACTTCTCCCCCTGACAGGGAGGGACGAGCAGTACTTC. It translates to CASSPLLPLTGRDEQYF.

This clone appeared once. Other DNA variants within this sample encode the same CDR3. This sequence joins TRBV7-2 and TRBJ1-1; D is uncertain. Trimming cost V 1 base and J 1 base, with 4 bases left between them. Looked up from germline, CDR1 is SGHTA and CDR2 is FQGNSA. This CDR3 contains 13 residues. CDR3 sequence reads: CASSLGQNTEAFF. DNA for the CDR3: TGTGCCAGCAGCTTAGGGCAGAACACTGAAGCTTTCTTT.

The rearrangement uses TRBV6-6 and TRBJ1-4; no clear D gene. The length of the CDR3 is 15 residues. Germline CDR1 reads MNHNY; CDR2 reads SVGAGI (reference sequence). Trimming cost V 0 bases and J 7 bases, with 12 bases left between them. In DNA, the CDR3 is TGTGCCAGCAGTTACTCCAGGTTGGGAAGTGAAAAACTGTTTTTT. Amino acid sequence: CASSYSRLGSEKLFF.

This chain uses TRBV5-1 with TRBJ2-3; 10 positions match TRBD2. The CDR3 is 19 residues long. The V and J ends lost 0 bases and 3 bases, in that order; junction bases with no gene match: 13. Germline V lookup: CDR1 SGHRS, CDR2 YFSETQ. In DNA form, the CDR3 reads TGCGCCAGCAGCTTGGCCCCGGTTTCTAGCGGGAGACGGACAGATACGCAGTATTTT. This encodes CASSLAPVSSGRRTDTQYF.

Ten or more counts support this clone. Other DNA sequences in this sample translate to the same CDR3. V usage is TRBV5-1 and J usage is TRBJ2-3; D unclear. The V and J ends lost 1 base and 0 bases respectively, with 6 bases between them. Per the germline V gene, CDR1 is SGHRS and CDR2 is YFSETQ. This CDR3 contains 14 residues. DNA for the CDR3: TGCGCCAGCAGCTTGCAGGCTAGCACAGATACGCAGTATTTT. Translating it yields CASSLQASTDTQYF.

As concerns this clone: At one end, the junction sequence differs from germline, possibly due to a read error. The chain recombines TRBV28 with TRBJ1-5; a possible D gene is TRBD1 (5 bases). The CDR3 loop spans 14 amino acids. The germline V gene encodes CDR1 MDHEN and CDR2 SYDVKM. This CDR3 is CASTLPAQGVPQHF. CDR3 bases: TGTGCCAGCACTTTACCTGCGCAGGGAGTGCCCCAGCATTTT.

The chain links TRBV27 to TRBJ2-1; D may be TRBD1 (6 bases). The CDR3 covers 16 residues. The germline V and J ends were trimmed by 4 bases and 6 bases, with 19 bases remaining between them. Germline V gives CDR1 MNHEY, CDR2 SMNVEV (reference sequence). The CDR3 region has the DNA TGTGCCAGCAGTTCCATGACAGGCGTGGGGAGCAATGAGCAGTTCTTC. It translates to CASSSMTGVGSNEQFF.

The genes are TRBV30 and TRBJ1-4; D possibly corresponds to TRBD1 (5 bases). V was pared by 0 bases and J by 7 bases, with 12 bases between. The CDR3 runs 14 residues. From germline, CDR1 is GTSNPN and CDR2 SVGIG (reference sequence). For the CDR3, the DNA is TGTGCCTGGAGTGTGACTGGGAGGGGTGAAAAACTGTTTTTT. Protein product: CAWSVTGRGEKLFF.

Regarding this clone: Other DNA sequences of this sample code for an identical CDR3. This sequence joins TRBV5-4 and TRBJ2-2; tentative D call: TRBD1 (7 bases). The germline gives CDR1 SGHNT, CDR2 YYREEE (reference sequence). V dropped 0 bases and J dropped 5 bases, with 8 bases sitting between them. The CDR3 has 14 amino acids. The CDR3 here is CASSLAGGTGELFF. CDR3 DNA sequence: TGTGCCAGCAGCTTGGCAGGGGGGACCGGGGAGCTGTTTTTT. The full variable domain, completed using reference TRBV5-4 and TRBJ2-2, is ETGVTQSPTHLIKTRGQQVTLRCSSQSGHNTVSWYQQALGQGPQFIFQYYREEENGRGNFPPRFSGLQFPNYSSELNVNALELDDSALYLCASSLAGGTGELFFGEGSRLTVL.

This chain connects TRBV2 to TRBJ1-2; no clear D. The CDR3 totals 13 residues. CDR1 is SNHLY and CDR2 is FYNNEI in the germline V gene. Trimming stripped 6 bases from V and 1 base from J, with 9 bases between. The CDR3 reads CASSRSVNYGYTF. The CDR3 nucleotides are TGTGCCAGCAGCAGGTCCGTTAACTATGGCTACACCTTC.

With respect to this clone: Other DNA sequences in this sample translate to the same CDR3. The genes are TRBV5-1 and TRBJ2-7; 9 bases map to TRBD1. Germline CDR1 reads SGHRS; CDR2 reads YFSETQ. After removal of 2 bases from V and 1 base from J, the junction contained 4 bases not matched to a gene. The CDR3 length is 15 residues. The DNA of the CDR3 is TGCGCCAGCAGCTTTGGGGACAGGGATTCCTACGAGCAGTACTTC. Its translation: CASSFGDRDSYEQYF.

The rearrangement joins TRBV5-1 to TRBJ2-3; maybe TRBD1 (6 bases). CDR1 and CDR2 from the germline V gene are SGHRS and YFSETQ. This CDR3 is 18 amino acids long. Trimming shortened V by 4 bases and J by 1 base, and 22 bases separated the two germline ends. In nucleotides, the CDR3 is TGCGCCAGCAGCCTCGTCGGCAGGGACAATTGGGGCACAGATACGCAGTATTTT. Its translation is CASSLVGRDNWGTDTQYF.

Only a few counts were recorded for this clone. This chain uses TRBV4-1 with TRBJ1-5; 7 nucleotides agree with TRBD1. The CDR3 length is 13 residues. The V segment lost 6 bases and the J segment 7 bases; nucleotides outside the gene matches: 6. From germline, CDR1 is MGHRA and CDR2 YSYEKL. The chain's CDR3 is CASSLGGGQPQHF. The CDR3 DNA reads TGCGCCAGCAGTCTAGGGGGCGGACAGCCCCAGCATTTT.

This clone was seen many times. At one of its ends the junction is not consistent with the germline gene, which may arise from a read error. The chain employs TRBV2 and TRBJ1-3, with D hard to call. The CDR3 extends over 12 amino acids. Germline CDR1 and CDR2: SNHLY and FYNNEI. The CDR3 reads CASREDYDTIYF. As DNA, the CDR3 is TGTGCCAGCAGGGAAGATTATGACACCATATATTTT. The complete variable domain, with remaining parts taken from reference TRBV2 and TRBJ1-3, reads EPEVTQTPSHQVTQMGQEVILRCVPISNHLYFYWYRQILGQKVEFLVSFYNNEISEKSEIFDDQFSVERPDGSNFTLKIRSTKLEDSAMYFCASREDYDTIYFGEGSWLTVV.

The CDR3 spells CASSPRQEVEKLFF. The DNA of the CDR3 is TGTGCCAGCTCACCACGACAGGAGGTTGAAAAACTGTTTTTT. The chain couples TRBV18 to TRBJ1-4, with a possible D match to TRBD1 (6 bases). V was shortened by 1 base and J by 7 bases, with 10 bases between the two germline ends. Germline V gene lookup returns CDR1 KGHSH and CDR2 LQKENI. The length of the CDR3 is 14 residues.

The chain employs TRBV2 and TRBJ1-5; a weak D match, TRBD1 (5 bases). Germline V gene sequence: CDR1 SNHLY, CDR2 FYNNEI. CDR3 size: 13 residues. V was clipped by 6 bases and J by 9 bases, with 15 bases between them. The CDR3 DNA follows: TGTGCCAGCAGGCGGGGGGTTGATGGGCCCCAGCATTTT. Protein: CASRRGVDGPQHF.

This clone came up a few times. The V and J genes are TRBV5-1 and TRBJ2-1; TRBD2 is a possible D gene (6 bases). The CDR3 is 17 amino acids. CDR1 is SGHRS, CDR2 YFSETQ, per germline. V was pared by 0 bases and J by 1 base, with 14 bases between. For the CDR3, the DNA is TGCGCCAGCAGCTTGGCCTGGAGGGAGCGGTCCTACAATGAGCAGTTCTTC. Translated, it gives CASSLAWRERSYNEQFF.

This chain links TRBV9 with TRBJ2-1, with 12 bases fitting TRBD2. The CDR3 is 15 residues long. After removal of 2 bases from V and 10 bases from J, the junction contained 7 bases not matched to a gene. The germline V gene encodes CDR1 SGDLS and CDR2 YYNGEE. CDR3 bases: TGTGCCAGCAGCGTGACTAGCGGGAGTCTACAGGAGCAGTTCTTC. It codes for CASSVTSGSLQEQFF.

Comment on this clone: The same CDR3 arises from other DNA sequences in this sample as well. This chain connects TRBV6-5 to TRBJ1-5; D is possibly TRBD1 (6 bases). Germline V gene lookup returns CDR1 MNHEY and CDR2 SVGAGI. Trimming took 2 bases from V and 3 from J, leaving 8 bases between them. The CDR3 is 14 amino acids. CDR3 in amino acids: CASSYGGFNQPQHF. The CDR3 nucleotides read TGTGCCAGCAGTTACGGGGGCTTCAATCAGCCCCAGCATTTT.

The CDR3 DNA is TGTGCCAGCAGCGTAGAGCGAAACACCGGGGAGCTGTTTTTT. Its translation: CASSVERNTGELFF. The chain couples TRBV9 to TRBJ2-2, with D unresolved. The V end was cut by 0 bases, the J end by 2 bases, with 5 bases between. Germline CDR1 SGDLS, CDR2 YYNGEE. CDR3 length: 14 residues.

The CDR3 nucleotides read TGCGCCAGCAGGGGAGGGCTAGCGGGCCGTGAGACCCAGTACTTC. Its translation is CASRGGLAGRETQYF. The rearrangement uses TRBV5-1 and TRBJ2-5, with 8 nucleotides matching TRBD2. The V and J ends lost 5 bases and 5 bases, in that order; junction bases with no gene match: 11. This CDR3 spans 15 amino acids. Germline lookup yields CDR1 SGHRS and CDR2 YFSETQ.

The gene calls are TRBV5-8 and TRBJ2-7, with TRBD1 as a possible D gene (5 bases). Trimming left V 1 base short and J 3 bases short, with 8 bases between. This CDR3 is built from 13 residues. The germline V gene has CDR1 SGHTS and CDR2 YDEGEE. CDR3 region: CASSLTGRYEQYF. The CDR3 DNA follows: TGTGCCAGCAGCTTGACAGGCCGCTACGAGCAGTACTTC.

The sample holds one count of this clone. The V call is TRBV19, the J call TRBJ2-7; 8 bases are shared with TRBD1. From germline, CDR1 is LNHDA and CDR2 SQIVND (reference sequence). V dropped 4 bases and J dropped 2; count of bases not matched to a gene: 10. The CDR3 is 16 residues long. Here the CDR3 DNA reads TGTGCCAGTAGTACCCGGAGGACAGGGACCCCCTACGAGCAGTACTTC. Translation: CASSTRRTGTPYEQYF.

The chain uses TRBV6-4 and TRBJ1-1; no clear D gene. With 3 bases removed from V and 4 bases from J, the gap between germline ends came to 18 bases. Germline V gives CDR1 MRHNA, CDR2 SNTAGT. The CDR3 has 16 amino acids. This chain's CDR3 is CASSEEGHPLGTEAFF. As DNA, the CDR3 is TGTGCCAGCAGTGAAGAGGGCCACCCATTGGGCACTGAAGCTTTCTTT.